These T cell receptor beta chains were read from a single sample in a study of ipilimumab plus nivolumab after autologous stem cell transplantation. The data were produced by immunoSEQ multiplex PCR, yet TCRdb's version contains in-frame clones alone and is incomplete. Here the sample spans roughly 16,000 clones, 75% to 85% being singletons. Sequenced here: PBMCs, sampled in a trial of ipilimumab plus nivolumab as post-transplant consolidation. These receptor sequences come from a male donor with diffuse large B-cell lymphoma. CDR3s leave out the opening cysteine and the closing phenylalanine or tryptophan. Each record gives: CDR3 protein, clone size, V gene. A clone size is listed for some rows: how often the clone was seen (once, few, many), or a class if it is expanded.

CDR3 protein: ASSVGQLNIGEKLF; clone size: -; V gene: TRBV9
CDR3 protein: ASSRDTNTGELF; clone size: -; V gene: TRBV6-6
CDR3 protein: ASSFRLRGPPYEQY; clone size: -; V gene: TRBV27
CDR3 protein: ASSDPYEQY; clone size: few; V gene: TRBV2
CDR3 protein: ASSIGQGYYEAF; clone size: once; V gene: TRBV19
CDR3 protein: ASSLGRESTGELF; clone size: -; V gene: TRBV5-1
CDR3 protein: ASSDPIQETQY; clone size: -; V gene: TRBV25-1
CDR3 protein: ASSLAGALAGGGNEQF; clone size: once; V gene: TRBV7-9
CDR3 protein: ASNQNTGELF; clone size: few; V gene: TRBV9
CDR3 protein: ASSLADRRYEQY; clone size: -; V gene: TRBV7-6
CDR3 protein: ASSADFGGDSPLH; clone size: -; V gene: TRBV19
CDR3 protein: ASTPRPNHGYT; clone size: -; V gene: TRBV11-2
CDR3 protein: ASSYLGYSYNEQF; clone size: -; V gene: TRBV6-6
CDR3 protein: ASSVWGQGMSGYT; clone size: -; V gene: TRBV9
CDR3 protein: AREDRAPYGYT; clone size: -; V gene: TRBV19
CDR3 protein: AVQGNTEKLF; clone size: -; V gene: TRBV19
CDR3 protein: ASSPTTRQGHEKLF; clone size: -; V gene: TRBV18
CDR3 protein: ASSWGTGTIEAF; clone size: -; V gene: TRBV5-1
CDR3 protein: ASSSTYNEQF; clone size: few; V gene: TRBV27
CDR3 protein: ASSLTLDRGQTQY; clone size: -; V gene: TRBV9
CDR3 protein: ASSLSRDYNEQF; clone size: -; V gene: TRBV7-3
CDR3 protein: ASSPRQQETQY; clone size: -; V gene: TRBV18
CDR3 protein: ASNEGHSNTGELF; clone size: -; V gene: TRBV6-6
CDR3 protein: ASRDITGTEAF; clone size: once; V gene: TRBV10-2
CDR3 protein: ASSSIGGNYGYT; clone size: -; V gene: TRBV11-2
CDR3 protein: ASRPGGPNEKLF; clone size: -; V gene: TRBV5-1
CDR3 protein: ASRLDRVKNGYT; clone size: -; V gene: TRBV6-6
CDR3 protein: ASSSQETQY; clone size: -; V gene: TRBV7-2
CDR3 protein: ASSKGGRSSPLH; clone size: few; V gene: TRBV21-1
CDR3 protein: ASSLEGNNQPQH; clone size: -; V gene: TRBV5-8
CDR3 protein: ASSLMPPGQPQH; clone size: -; V gene: TRBV5-8
CDR3 protein: ASSRGLLNTEAF; clone size: -; V gene: TRBV7-2
CDR3 protein: ASSPAPPWGEQY; clone size: -; V gene: TRBV7-2
CDR3 protein: ASSQDQNTEAF; clone size: -; V gene: TRBV14
CDR3 protein: ASSPVVRQGETQY; clone size: -; V gene: TRBV4-1
CDR3 protein: SVLGPSNTQY; clone size: -; V gene: TRBV29-1
CDR3 protein: ASSLELAGFDTQY; clone size: medium-sized; V gene: TRBV7-9
CDR3 protein: ASSHPSGGRNNEQF; clone size: -; V gene: TRBV7-2
CDR3 protein: ASSSTSGGYEQY; clone size: -; V gene: TRBV5-4
CDR3 protein: ASSIDMETQY; clone size: -; V gene: TRBV19